One T cell receptor beta chain is described in this entry. The CDR3 loop spans 15 amino acids. The V gene's germline CDR1 is SGHRS and CDR2 YFSETQ. V trimming: 2 bases; J trimming: 4 bases; junction bases outside the gene matches: 4. This entry comes from a study of T cell changes during pregnancy in multiple sclerosis. The repertoire was sequenced with immunoSEQ multiplex PCR; TCRdb's copy has only in-frame clones and lacks some. The sample includes tens of thousands of clones, almost 95% of them seen just once. This chain links TRBV5-1 with TRBJ2-7; 12 bases are shared with TRBD2. The TCR was taken from a female donor with multiple sclerosis, enrolled in a pregnancy study. The input for sequencing was peripheral blood, taken after pregnancy. CDR3 in amino acids: CASSFMTSGSYEQYF. The CDR3 DNA sequence: TGCGCCAGCAGCTTCATGACTAGCGGGAGTTACGAGCAGTACTTC. Full variable domain (outside the CDR3, taken from reference TRBV5-1 and TRBJ2-7): KAGVTQTPRYLIKTRGQQVTLSCSPISGHRSVSWYQQTPGQGLQFLFEYFSETQRNKGNFPGRFSGRQFSNSRSEMNVSTLELGDSALYLCASSFMTSGSYEQYFGPGTRLTVT.